These 32 T cell receptor beta chains originate from one sample sequenced in a study of blood T cell repertoires in COVID-19. Method: immunoSEQ multiplex PCR; TCRdb's copy keeps in-frame clones and lacks some. There are about 240,000 clones in the sample; about 86% occur only once, and 3% to 4% lies in the top ten. The sequenced material came from PBMCs or T cells enriched from blood (not recorded which). All receptors come from a woman in her thirties or forties with acute COVID-19.

There are a few counts of this clone. This rearrangement joins TRBV7-8 to TRBJ2-7; D gene uncertain. The ends were cut back, 3 bases at V and 6 bases at J, with 12 bases in the middle. CDR1 SGHVS and CDR2 FQNEAQ come from the germline V gene. The CDR3 extends over 13 amino acids. CDR3: CASSLGEPSEQYF. CDR3 nucleotide sequence: TGTGCCAGCAGCTTGGGCGAGCCGTCCGAGCAGTACTTC.

The chain links TRBV7-9 to TRBJ2-1; TRBD2 is a possible D gene (7 bases). Trimming stripped 5 bases from V and 7 bases from J, with 18 bases between. Germline V gives CDR1 SEHNR, CDR2 FQNEAQ (reference sequence). The CDR3 is made up of 15 amino acids. For the CDR3, the DNA is TGTGCCAGCAGCGAGGGGGGGAGATTGTTGAATGAGCAGTTCTTC. Translating it yields CASSEGGRLLNEQFF.

The rearrangement joins TRBV29-1 to TRBJ2-5; 9 nucleotides match TRBD1. Per germline, CDR1 SQVTM and CDR2 ANQGSEA. The CDR3 sequence is 13 residues long. J lost 2 bases, V lost 6 bases, and 4 bases had no gene match. The CDR3 nucleotides read TGCAGCGTGGCGGGACAGGGACAAGAGACCCAGTACTTC. Translating gives CSVAGQGQETQYF.

The V gene is TRBV2, the J gene TRBJ2-7; TRBD1 matches 7 bases. This CDR3 has 15 residues. Germline V gene lookup returns CDR1 SNHLY and CDR2 FYNNEI. The V gene end was trimmed by 2 bases and the J gene end by 7 bases; junction bases not matched to a gene: 11. The CDR3 DNA reads TGTGCCAGCAGTGAATCCGGGGCAGGGGGTCTGGAGCAGTACTTC. Translated, it gives CASSESGAGGLEQYF.

The chain employs TRBV4-1 and TRBJ2-7, with TRBD1 identical over 9 bases. Looked up from germline, CDR1 is MGHRA and CDR2 is YSYEKL. The CDR3 runs 17 residues. The V segment lost 4 bases and the J segment 3 bases; nucleotides outside the gene matches: 13. CDR3 bases: TGCGCCAGCAGCCCAAGTTGGACGGGACAGGGCATCTACGAGCAGTACTTC. Amino acids: CASSPSWTGQGIYEQYF.

This clone has a handful of counts. The chain joins TRBV19 to TRBJ1-4; 11 positions match TRBD1. Germline lookup yields CDR1 LNHDA and CDR2 SQIVND (reference sequence). The CDR3 has 14 residues. V trimming: 3 bases; J trimming: 7 bases; junction bases outside the gene matches: 1. The CDR3 DNA follows: TGTGCCAGTAGTATGGGACAGGGGGTTGAAAAACTGTTTTTT. Residues: CASSMGQGVEKLFF.

The genes are TRBV12-5 and TRBJ2-1, with D perhaps matching TRBD1 (6 bases). Germline CDR1 LGHNT, CDR2 FRNRAP. This CDR3 spans 14 amino acids. Trimming took 2 bases from V and 2 from J, leaving 7 bases between them. The CDR3 DNA reads TGTGCTAGTGGTTTGACAGGGACCTACAATGAGCAGTTCTTC. Its translation is CASGLTGTYNEQFF.

The table lists this clone with a few counts. This chain uses TRBV3-1 (or the pseudogene TRBV3-2) with TRBJ2-1, with 7 bases fitting TRBD2. Per the germline V gene, CDR1 is LGHDT and CDR2 is YNNKEL (reference sequence). There are 17 residues in the CDR3. J was trimmed by 4 bases and V by 0 bases; bases with no gene match: 9. As DNA, the CDR3 is TGTGCCAGCAGCCAAGATCTTGCTAGCGGACTTTACAATGAGCAGTTCTTC. Translation gives CASSQDLASGLYNEQFF.

The CDR3 bases are TGTGCCAGCAGGGTGACTAGCGGCCCTGAGAATGAGCAGTTCTTC. This sequence encodes CASRVTSGPENEQFF. This chain uses TRBV2 with TRBJ2-1, with 9 bases identical to TRBD2. In germline, CDR1 is SNHLY, CDR2 FYNNEI. The CDR3 is made up of 15 amino acids. Trimming at V came to 6 bases and at J to 7 bases, leaving 10 bases not matched to a gene.

The chain uses TRBV19 and TRBJ2-7; TRBD2 agrees at 9 bases. The V and J ends lost 2 bases and 0 bases, in that order; junction bases with no gene match: 2. The CDR3 contains 15 residues. Germline CDR1 is LNHDA and CDR2 is SQIVND (reference sequence). This chain's CDR3 is CASSILAGDSYEQYF. The DNA for the CDR3 is TGTGCCAGTAGTATATTAGCGGGAGACTCCTACGAGCAGTACTTC.

The gene calls are TRBV9 and TRBJ2-3, with D perhaps matching TRBD2 (6 bases). The length of the CDR3 is 14 residues. V lost 6 bases, J lost 2 bases, and 13 bases lay in between. Looked up from germline, CDR1 is SGDLS and CDR2 is YYNGEE. CDR3 in amino acids: CASTTGTPTDTQYF. The CDR3 region has the DNA TGTGCCAGCACCACCGGGACTCCCACAGATACGCAGTATTTT.

V usage is TRBV19 and J usage is TRBJ1-2; 12 bases are shared with TRBD1. The CDR3 runs to 15 residues. Germline V lookup: CDR1 LNHDA, CDR2 SQIVND (reference sequence). The junction had 6 bases not matched to a gene; V was cut back by 6 bases and J by 4 bases. In DNA form, the CDR3 reads TGTGCCAGTAGACTTAGGGACAGGGGGCTCTATGGCTACACCTTC. Translation: CASRLRDRGLYGYTF.

The V gene is TRBV7-2, the J gene TRBJ1-2, with D possibly matching TRBD1 (6 bases). CDR1 SGHTA and CDR2 FQGNSA come from the germline V gene. The V end lost 0 bases, the J end lost 6 bases, and 29 bases lay between the germline ends. CDR3 length: 20 residues. The CDR3: CASSLAWTGLGAGEGNGYTF. The CDR3 nucleotides read TGTGCCAGCAGCTTAGCCTGGACCGGGTTGGGGGCAGGAGAAGGGAATGGCTACACCTTC.

V and J are TRBV21-1 and TRBJ1-5; TRBD1 was called by the table and not checked on the DNA. TRBV21-1 has pseudogene status. This CDR3 has 17 amino acids. The CDR3 nucleotides read TGTGCCAGCAGCAAATCTCCTTGGGCCTTCCCCCATCAGCCCCAGCATTTT. Protein product: CASSKSPWAFPHQPQHF.

The V call is TRBV4-1, the J call TRBJ2-3, with D possibly TRBD2 on 5 matching bases. The CDR3 contains 16 residues. V gave up 4 bases and J gave up 3 bases, with 17 bases separating them. Germline V gives CDR1 MGHRA, CDR2 YSYEKL. CDR3 coding DNA: TGCGCCAGCAGCCCCCGGCCACTGCGAGGGACAGATACGCAGTATTTT. This codes for CASSPRPLRGTDTQYF.

This sequence joins TRBV6-6 and TRBJ1-1; D unclear. Trimming took 2 bases from V and 0 from J, leaving 7 bases between them. Germline V gene lookup returns CDR1 MNHNY and CDR2 SVGAGI (reference sequence). The CDR3 is 14 amino acids. In nucleotides, the CDR3 is TGTGCCAGCAGTTACGGGCAGTTGAACACTGAAGCTTTCTTT. This translates into CASSYGQLNTEAFF.

This rearrangement joins TRBV18 to TRBJ1-1; 8 nucleotides align to TRBD1. The CDR3 has 15 amino acids. The V gene's germline CDR1 is KGHSH and CDR2 LQKENI. Trimming took 4 bases from V and 7 from J; bases not matched to a gene: 11. CDR3 coding DNA: TGTGCCAGCTCACAGAATGACAGGGGAAGAGTTGAAGCTTTCTTT. Amino acid sequence: CASSQNDRGRVEAFF.

This clone was observed a few times. The genes are TRBV7-2 and TRBJ1-2, with 8 bases aligning to TRBD1. There are 16 residues in the CDR3. Germline trimming cut 2 bases from V and 7 bases from J; bases unmatched to any gene: 12. The V gene's germline CDR1 is SGHTA and CDR2 FQGNSA. CDR3 coding DNA: TGTGCCAGCAGCTTAACACCCTCCCAGGGGGCTAGTGGCTACACCTTC. This encodes CASSLTPSQGASGYTF. Supplemented by reference TRBV7-2 and TRBJ1-2, the full variable domain reads GAGVSQSPSNKVTEKGKDVELRCDPISGHTALYWYRQSLGQGLEFLIYFQGNSAPDKSGLPSDRFSAERTGGSVSTLTIQRTQQEDSAVYLCASSLTPSQGASGYTFGSGTRLTVV.

The J gene is TRBJ2-2, the V gene TRBV5-1, with 10 bases that match TRBD2. Trimming at V came to 4 bases and at J to 0 bases, leaving 9 bases not matched to a gene. This CDR3 region has 18 residues. Germline V lookup: CDR1 SGHRS, CDR2 YFSETQ. CDR3 sequence: CASSMSGRAKSNTGELFF. In nucleotides, the CDR3 is TGCGCCAGCAGCATGAGCGGGAGGGCCAAGTCGAACACCGGGGAGCTGTTTTTT.

The chain couples TRBV4-1 to TRBJ2-7; TRBD2 matches at 13 bases. J lost 2 bases, V lost 4 bases, and 20 bases had no gene match. The CDR3 has 21 amino acids. The germline gives CDR1 MGHRA, CDR2 YSYEKL. The CDR3 here is CASSPIRTGTSGKELPYEQYF. The CDR3, as DNA: TGCGCCAGCAGCCCGATACGCACCGGGACTAGCGGGAAGGAACTACCCTACGAGCAGTACTTC.

The V and J genes are TRBV7-9 and TRBJ2-7; a possible D gene is TRBD2 (6 bases). The CDR3 runs 13 residues. The germline V gene encodes CDR1 SEHNR and CDR2 FQNEAQ (reference sequence). Trimming left V 1 base short and J 6 bases short, with 10 bases between. CDR3 residues: CASSLGAGLEQYF. CDR3 bases: TGTGCCAGCAGCTTAGGAGCGGGCCTCGAGCAGTACTTC.

This chain uses TRBV25-1 with TRBJ2-1; 8 bases match TRBD1. V shed 4 bases and J 4 bases; nucleotides not matched to a gene: 9. The germline gives CDR1 MGHDK, CDR2 SYGVNS. The CDR3 is 16 amino acids. CDR3 bases: TGTGCCAGCAGTGGCGGGACAGGATCCCTGTACAATGAGCAGTTCTTC. This gives the protein CASSGGTGSLYNEQFF.

The V and J genes are TRBV6-5 and TRBJ1-1; D unresolved. The CDR3 extends over 14 amino acids. V lost 3 bases and J 5 bases, leaving 13 bases between the germline ends. CDR1 MNHEY and CDR2 SVGAGI come from the germline V gene. The CDR3 here is CASSYQPGRTEAFF. The CDR3 nucleotides are TGTGCCAGCAGTTATCAACCGGGGAGGACTGAAGCTTTCTTT.

The CDR3 DNA reads as TGTGCCAGCAGGCGGCAGGGAGGCACCGGGGAGCTGTTTTTT. Its protein is CASRRQGGTGELFF. V is TRBV27 and J is TRBJ2-2; maybe TRBD2 (6 bases). The germline V and J ends were trimmed by 6 bases and 4 bases, with 12 bases remaining between them. Germline V lookup: CDR1 MNHEY, CDR2 SMNVEV (reference sequence). The CDR3 contains 14 residues.

The rearrangement joins TRBV24-1 to TRBJ2-6, with 8 positions matching TRBD1. J was trimmed by 1 base and V by 6 bases; bases with no gene match: 7. The CDR3 has 17 amino acids. The germline CDR1 and CDR2 sequences are KGHDR and SFDVKD. The CDR3: CATSSHRGKSGANVLTF. The CDR3 nucleotides are TGTGCCACCAGTTCACACAGGGGGAAATCTGGGGCCAACGTCCTGACTTTC.

This clone was observed a single time. The J gene is TRBJ2-2, the V gene TRBV10-1, with 10 bases lining up with TRBD2. Germline loops: CDR1 WNHNN, CDR2 SYGVQD (reference sequence). This CDR3 is 14 amino acids long. The junction had 3 bases not matched to a gene; V was cut back by 8 bases and J by 3 bases. The CDR3 is CASPAGGHTGELFF. The CDR3 nucleotides are TGCGCCAGCCCAGCGGGAGGGCACACCGGGGAGCTGTTTTTT.

The gene calls are TRBV6-6 and TRBJ1-1; TRBD1 aligns across 9 bases. Germline loops: CDR1 MNHNY, CDR2 SVGAGI (reference sequence). This CDR3 comprises 14 residues. Unmatched junction bases numbered 8, after V lost 6 bases and J lost 6 bases. CDR3 in amino acids: CASRRDRVGPEAFF. CDR3 coding DNA: TGTGCCAGCAGAAGGGACAGGGTAGGCCCTGAAGCTTTCTTT.

This clone was counted once. V is TRBV5-1 and J is TRBJ2-7, with TRBD2 matching over 11 bases. V lost 4 bases and J lost 6; bases outside the gene matches: 12. Germline CDR1 is SGHRS and CDR2 is YFSETQ. CDR3 length: 16 amino acids. The CDR3 region has the DNA TGCGCCAGCAGCGTACCGACTAGCGGGAACCCTCTCGAGCAGTACTTC. This encodes CASSVPTSGNPLEQYF.

V is TRBV11-2 and J is TRBJ2-5; 7 bases align to TRBD2. V gave up 10 bases and J gave up 1 base; unmatched junction bases: 12. Germline-derived CDR1 and CDR2 are SGHAT and FQNNGV. This CDR3 is built from 15 residues. CDR3 sequence (DNA): TGTGCCATCGAGGAGTTAGCGGGTATCCAAGAGACCCAGTACTTC. Translated, it gives CAIEELAGIQETQYF.

This clone has only one observation. This chain joins TRBV15 and TRBJ2-5; the D gene is possibly TRBD2 (6 bases). CDR3 length equals 17 residues. V lost 1 base, J lost 0 bases, and 15 bases lay in between. CDR1 is LNHNV, CDR2 YYDKDF, per germline (reference sequence). The CDR3 DNA reads as TGTGCCACCAGCAGAGTAGGTACTAGCAGATACCAAGAGACCCAGTACTTC. Its protein product is CATSRVGTSRYQETQYF.

This clone was picked up a small number of times. This chain uses TRBV24-1 with TRBJ2-3; maybe TRBD1 (5 bases). Trimming removed 1 base from V and 0 bases from J, with 7 bases in between. The germline gives CDR1 KGHDR, CDR2 SFDVKD. The CDR3 extends over 15 amino acids. The CDR3 loop reads CATSDLGHSTDTQYF. The CDR3 DNA sequence: TGTGCCACCAGTGATTTAGGACATAGCACAGATACGCAGTATTTT.

The chain uses TRBV29-1 and TRBJ2-3; TRBD1 is a possible D gene (6 bases). Looked up from germline, CDR1 is SQVTM and CDR2 is ANQGSEA. The germline V and J ends were trimmed by 6 bases and 0 bases, with 16 bases remaining between them. This CDR3 comprises 15 residues. The CDR3 DNA is TGCAGCGTACCCGTTTTGGGGGCCAGCACAGATACGCAGTATTTT. As protein: CSVPVLGASTDTQYF.